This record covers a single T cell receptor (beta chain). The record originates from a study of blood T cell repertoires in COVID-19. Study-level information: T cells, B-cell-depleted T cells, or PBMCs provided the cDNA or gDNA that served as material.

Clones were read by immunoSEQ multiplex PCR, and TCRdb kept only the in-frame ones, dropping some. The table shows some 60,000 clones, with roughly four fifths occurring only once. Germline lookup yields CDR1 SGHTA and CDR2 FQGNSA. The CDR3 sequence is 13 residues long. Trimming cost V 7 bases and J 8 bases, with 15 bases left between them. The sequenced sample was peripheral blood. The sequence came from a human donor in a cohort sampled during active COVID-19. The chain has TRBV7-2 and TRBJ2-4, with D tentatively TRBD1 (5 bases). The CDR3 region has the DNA TGTGCCAGCACCTTCTCCAGGGCGGACATTCAGTACTTC. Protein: CASTFSRADIQYF.